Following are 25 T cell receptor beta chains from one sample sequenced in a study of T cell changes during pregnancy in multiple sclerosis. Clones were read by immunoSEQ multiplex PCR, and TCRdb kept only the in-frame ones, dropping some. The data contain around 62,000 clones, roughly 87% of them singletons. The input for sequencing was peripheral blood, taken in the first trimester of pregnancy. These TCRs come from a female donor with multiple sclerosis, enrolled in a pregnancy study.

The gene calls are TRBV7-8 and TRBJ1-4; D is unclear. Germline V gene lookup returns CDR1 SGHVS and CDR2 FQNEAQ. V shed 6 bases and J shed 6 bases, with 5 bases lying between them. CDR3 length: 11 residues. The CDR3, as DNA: TGTGCCAGCAGTCATGATGAAAAACTGTTTTTT. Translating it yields CASSHDEKLFF.

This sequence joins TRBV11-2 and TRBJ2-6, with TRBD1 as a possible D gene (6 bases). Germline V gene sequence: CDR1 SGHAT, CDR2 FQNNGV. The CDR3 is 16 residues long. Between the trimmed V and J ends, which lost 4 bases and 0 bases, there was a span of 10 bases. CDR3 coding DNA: TGTGCCAGCAGCTCGATCAGGGGCTCTGGGGCCAACGTCCTGACTTTC. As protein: CASSSIRGSGANVLTF.

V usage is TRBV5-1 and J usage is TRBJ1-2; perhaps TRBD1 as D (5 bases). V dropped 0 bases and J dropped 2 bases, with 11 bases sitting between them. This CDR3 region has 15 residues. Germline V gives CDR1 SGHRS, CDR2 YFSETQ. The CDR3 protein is CASSLGPTANYGYTF. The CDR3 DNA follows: TGCGCCAGCAGCTTGGGGCCGACAGCAAACTATGGCTACACCTTC.

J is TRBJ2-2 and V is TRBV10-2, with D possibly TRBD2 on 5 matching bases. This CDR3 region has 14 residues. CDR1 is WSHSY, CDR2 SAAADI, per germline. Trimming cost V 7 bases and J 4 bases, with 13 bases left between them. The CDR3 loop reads CASNSQGSTGELFF. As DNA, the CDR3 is TGCGCCAGCAATTCGCAAGGGAGCACCGGGGAGCTGTTTTTT.

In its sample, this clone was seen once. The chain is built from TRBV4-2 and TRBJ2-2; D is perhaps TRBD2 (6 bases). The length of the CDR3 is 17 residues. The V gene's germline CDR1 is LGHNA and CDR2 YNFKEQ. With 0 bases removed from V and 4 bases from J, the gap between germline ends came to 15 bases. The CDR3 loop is CASSQDGREQPTGELFF. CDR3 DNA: TGTGCCAGCAGCCAAGACGGGCGGGAACAGCCCACCGGGGAGCTGTTTTTT.

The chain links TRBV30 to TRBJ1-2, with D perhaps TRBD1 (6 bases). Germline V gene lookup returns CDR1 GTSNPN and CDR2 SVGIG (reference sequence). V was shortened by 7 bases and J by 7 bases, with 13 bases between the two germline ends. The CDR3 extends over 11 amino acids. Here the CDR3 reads CASSAGAGYTF. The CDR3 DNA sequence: TGTGCCTCATCAGCGGGGGCTGGCTACACCTTC.

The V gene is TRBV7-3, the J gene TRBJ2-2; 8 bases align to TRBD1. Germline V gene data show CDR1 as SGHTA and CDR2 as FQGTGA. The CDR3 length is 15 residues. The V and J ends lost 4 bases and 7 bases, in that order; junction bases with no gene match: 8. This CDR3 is CASSSRTGQVGELFF. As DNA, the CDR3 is TGTGCCAGCAGCTCCAGGACAGGGCAGGTCGGGGAGCTGTTTTTT. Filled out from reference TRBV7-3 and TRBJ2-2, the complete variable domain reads GAGVSQTPSNKVTEKGKYVELRCDPISGHTALYWYRQSLGQGPEFLIYFQGTGAADDSGLPNDRFFAVRPEGSVSTLKIQRTERGDSAVYLCASSSRTGQVGELFFGEGSRLTVL.

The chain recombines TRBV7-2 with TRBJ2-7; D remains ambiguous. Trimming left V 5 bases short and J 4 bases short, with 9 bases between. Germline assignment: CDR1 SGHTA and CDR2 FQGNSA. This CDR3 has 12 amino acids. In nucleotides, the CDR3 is TGTGCCAGCAGCATGGGCGTGTACGAGCAGTACTTC. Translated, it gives CASSMGVYEQYF.

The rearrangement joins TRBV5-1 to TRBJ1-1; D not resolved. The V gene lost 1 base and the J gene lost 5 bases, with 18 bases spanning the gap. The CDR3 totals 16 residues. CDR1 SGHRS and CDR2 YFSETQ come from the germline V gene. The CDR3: CASSLNPTPTGTEAFF. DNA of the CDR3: TGCGCCAGCAGCTTGAACCCTACCCCCACGGGGACTGAAGCTTTCTTT.

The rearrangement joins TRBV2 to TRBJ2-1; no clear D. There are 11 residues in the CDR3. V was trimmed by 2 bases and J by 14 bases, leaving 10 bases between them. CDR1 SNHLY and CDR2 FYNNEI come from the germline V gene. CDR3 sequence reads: CASSEKTQEFF. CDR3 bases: TGTGCCAGCAGTGAAAAAACCCAGGAGTTCTTC.

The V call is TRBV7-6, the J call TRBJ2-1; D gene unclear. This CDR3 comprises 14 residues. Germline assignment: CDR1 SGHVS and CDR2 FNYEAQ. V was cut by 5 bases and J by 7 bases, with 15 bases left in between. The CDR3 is CASSPGVPTNEQFF. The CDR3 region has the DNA TGTGCCAGCAGCCCCGGAGTCCCGACGAATGAGCAGTTCTTC.

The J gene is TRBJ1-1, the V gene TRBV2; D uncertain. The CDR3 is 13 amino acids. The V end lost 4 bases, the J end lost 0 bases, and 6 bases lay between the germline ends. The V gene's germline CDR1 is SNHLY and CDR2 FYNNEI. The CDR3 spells CASSAEMNTEAFF. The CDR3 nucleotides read TGTGCCAGCAGTGCAGAAATGAACACTGAAGCTTTCTTT.

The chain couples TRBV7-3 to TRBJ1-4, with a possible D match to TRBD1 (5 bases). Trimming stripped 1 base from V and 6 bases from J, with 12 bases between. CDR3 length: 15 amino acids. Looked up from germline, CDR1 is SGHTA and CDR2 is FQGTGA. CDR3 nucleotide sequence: TGTGCCAGCAGCTTAATCAGGGCTGAGCATGAAAAACTGTTTTTT. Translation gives CASSLIRAEHEKLFF.

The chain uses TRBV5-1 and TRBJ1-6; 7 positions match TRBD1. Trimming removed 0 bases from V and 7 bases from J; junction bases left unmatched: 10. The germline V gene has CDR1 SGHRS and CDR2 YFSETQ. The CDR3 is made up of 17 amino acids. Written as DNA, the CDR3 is TGCGCCAGCAGCTTGGGGCCTACAGGGGATGGGAATTCACCCCTCCACTTT. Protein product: CASSLGPTGDGNSPLHF.

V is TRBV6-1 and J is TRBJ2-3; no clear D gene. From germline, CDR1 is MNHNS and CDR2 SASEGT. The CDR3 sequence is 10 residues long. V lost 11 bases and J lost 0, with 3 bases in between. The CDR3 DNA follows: TGTGCCCTAAGCACAGATACGCAGTATTTT. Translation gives CALSTDTQYF.

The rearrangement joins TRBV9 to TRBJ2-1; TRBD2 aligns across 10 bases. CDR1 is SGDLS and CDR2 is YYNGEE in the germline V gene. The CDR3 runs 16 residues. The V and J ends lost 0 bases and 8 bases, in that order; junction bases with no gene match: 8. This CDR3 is CASSVGASGGHDEQFF. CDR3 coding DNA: TGTGCCAGCAGCGTAGGGGCTAGCGGGGGTCATGATGAGCAGTTCTTC.

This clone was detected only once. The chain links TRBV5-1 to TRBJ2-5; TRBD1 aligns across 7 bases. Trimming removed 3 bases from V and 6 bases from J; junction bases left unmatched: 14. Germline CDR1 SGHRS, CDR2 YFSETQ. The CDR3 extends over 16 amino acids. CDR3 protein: CASSSNFGQVIKTQYF. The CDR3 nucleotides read TGCGCCAGCAGCTCCAACTTTGGACAGGTGATAAAGACCCAGTACTTC.

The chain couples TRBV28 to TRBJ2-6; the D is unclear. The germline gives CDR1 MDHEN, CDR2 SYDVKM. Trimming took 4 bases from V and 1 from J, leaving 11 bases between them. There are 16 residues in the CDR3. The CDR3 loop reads CASSSVQFSGANVLTF. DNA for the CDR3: TGTGCCAGCAGTTCTGTCCAGTTTTCTGGGGCCAACGTCCTGACTTTC.

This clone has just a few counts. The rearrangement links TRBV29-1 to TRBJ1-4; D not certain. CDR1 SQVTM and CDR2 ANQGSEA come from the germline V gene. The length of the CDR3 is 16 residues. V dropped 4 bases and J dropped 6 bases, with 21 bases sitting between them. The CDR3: CSVAPHGSTRDEKLFF. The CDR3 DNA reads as TGCAGCGTTGCACCTCATGGCTCCACCCGGGATGAAAAACTGTTTTTT.

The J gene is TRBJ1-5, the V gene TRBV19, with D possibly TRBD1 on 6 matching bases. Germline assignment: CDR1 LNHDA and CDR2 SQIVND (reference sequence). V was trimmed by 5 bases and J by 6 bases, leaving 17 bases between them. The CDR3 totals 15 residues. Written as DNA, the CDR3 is TGTGCCAGTAGTTACGGGACATCGCCTTTTCAGCCCCAGCATTTT. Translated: CASSYGTSPFQPQHF.

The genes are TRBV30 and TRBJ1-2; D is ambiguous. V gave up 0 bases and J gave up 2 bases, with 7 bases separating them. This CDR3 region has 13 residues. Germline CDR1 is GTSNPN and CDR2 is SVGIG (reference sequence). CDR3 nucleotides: TGTGCCTGGAGTGTCCTCAGAAACTATGGCTACACCTTC. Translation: CAWSVLRNYGYTF.

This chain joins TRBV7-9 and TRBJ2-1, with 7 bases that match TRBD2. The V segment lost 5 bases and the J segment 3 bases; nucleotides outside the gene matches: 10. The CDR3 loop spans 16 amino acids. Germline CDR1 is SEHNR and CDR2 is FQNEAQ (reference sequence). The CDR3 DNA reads TGTGCCAGCAGCCCCTGGGAGGGAGAGGACTACAATGAGCAGTTCTTC. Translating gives CASSPWEGEDYNEQFF. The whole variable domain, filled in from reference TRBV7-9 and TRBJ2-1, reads DTGVSQNPRHKITKRGQNVTFRCDPISEHNRLYWYRQTLGQGPEFLTYFQNEAQLEKSRLLSDRFSAERPKGSFSTLEIQRTEQGDSAMYLCASSPWEGEDYNEQFFGPGTRLTVL.

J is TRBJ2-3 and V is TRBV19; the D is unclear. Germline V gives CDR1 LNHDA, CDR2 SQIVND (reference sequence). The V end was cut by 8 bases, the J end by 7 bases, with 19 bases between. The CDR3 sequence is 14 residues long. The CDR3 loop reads CASGPGNQLNTQYF. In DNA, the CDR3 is TGTGCCAGTGGTCCAGGAAATCAGCTCAATACGCAGTATTTT.

The chain's CDR3 is CASSSPGTSGIEQYF. The CDR3 DNA reads TGTGCCAGCAGTTCCCCGGGGACTAGCGGGATCGAGCAGTACTTC. The genes are TRBV6-5 and TRBJ2-7; the match to TRBD2 covers 13 bases. The CDR3 has 15 residues. Per the germline V gene, CDR1 is MNHEY and CDR2 is SVGAGI. Losses at the gene ends were 4 bases for V and 6 bases for J; bases not matched to a gene: 6.

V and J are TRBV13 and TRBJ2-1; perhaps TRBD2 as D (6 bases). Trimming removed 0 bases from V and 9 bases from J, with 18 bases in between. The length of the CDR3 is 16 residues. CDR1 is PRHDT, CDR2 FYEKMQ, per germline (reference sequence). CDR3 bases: TGTGCCAGCAGCTTAGGGGGCGGGGTTGGTAATCCTGAGCAGTTCTTC. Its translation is CASSLGGGVGNPEQFF.